At least ten counts were recorded for the clone carrying this T cell receptor (beta chain). This sample was included in a study of metastatic and nonmetastatic thyroid tumors. All patients reached thyroid surgery having received no treatment beforehand. Using MiXCR, TCRdb reanalyzed the PCR reads. The sample yields under 95,000 clones, around 7.8% seen once. V dropped 3 bases and J dropped 3; count of bases not matched to a gene: 3. The V gene's germline CDR1 is SNHLY and CDR2 FYNNEI. The CDR3 is 15 residues long. V and J are TRBV2 and TRBJ1-5; 9 bases line up with TRBD1. The sequence came from a female donor with papillary thyroid cancer or a benign thyroid nodule (not recorded which). Some clones in this sample may be carry-over from other donors' samples. The source material was blood. The CDR3 protein is CASSDGTGINQPQHF. The CDR3 DNA sequence: TGTGCCAGCAGTGACGGGACAGGGATCAATCAGCCCCAGCATTTT.